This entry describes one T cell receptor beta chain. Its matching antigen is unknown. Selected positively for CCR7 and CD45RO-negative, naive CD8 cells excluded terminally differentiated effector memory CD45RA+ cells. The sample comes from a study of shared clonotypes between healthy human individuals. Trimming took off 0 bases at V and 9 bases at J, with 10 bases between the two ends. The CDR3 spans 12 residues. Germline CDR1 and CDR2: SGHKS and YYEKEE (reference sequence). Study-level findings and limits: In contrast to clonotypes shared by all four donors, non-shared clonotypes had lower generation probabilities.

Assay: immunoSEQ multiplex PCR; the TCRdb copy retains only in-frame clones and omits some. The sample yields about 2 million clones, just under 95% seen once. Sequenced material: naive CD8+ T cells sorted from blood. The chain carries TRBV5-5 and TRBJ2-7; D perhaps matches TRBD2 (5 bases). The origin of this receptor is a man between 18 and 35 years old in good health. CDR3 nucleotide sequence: TGTGCCAGCAGCTTGGACCTCCGGGGGCAGTACTTC. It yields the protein CASSLDLRGQYF.